This T cell receptor beta chain was obtained from a study of blood T cell repertoires in COVID-19. Turning to the study itself: The analysed material was cDNA or gDNA that came from T cells, B-cell-depleted T cells, or PBMCs.

The CDR3 spans 14 residues. With V trimmed by 4 bases and J by 5 bases, 5 bases remained unmatched. Germline V gene sequence: CDR1 SGDLS, CDR2 YYNGEE. Concerning this clone itself: In the same sample, other DNA sequences code for this CDR3.

Per the authors' pipeline: Amplification from reference gene primers served as the basis for estimated nucleated cell counts. Method: immunoSEQ multiplex PCR; TCRdb's copy keeps in-frame clones and lacks some. The V and J calls and clone size were taken over from that table, and D and trimming were inferred from the DNA. The sample includes approximately 210,000 clones, more than 75% of them seen just once. The clonotype comes from a man aged 40-49 years with active or convalescent COVID-19. Sample: peripheral blood. The rearrangement uses TRBV9 and TRBJ1-5, with TRBD1 identical over 8 bases. The CDR3 nucleotides are TGTGCCAGCAGCCAAGGACAGGGAGATCAGCCCCAGCATTTT. This codes for CASSQGQGDQPQHF.